A selection of T cell receptor beta chains follows, all from one sample in a study of T cells in Graves' hyperthyroidism and ophthalmopathy. MiXCR was run by TCRdb on the multiplex PCR reads, yielding one entry per CDR3 protein. The data contain roughly 500,000 distinct CDR3 sequences, 46% of them singletons. The sample comprised peripheral blood or thyroid tissue (not recorded which). Receptors were obtained from an adult woman with Graves' disease, either hyperthyroidism or ophthalmopathy (not recorded which). The CDR3 runs from the conserved cysteine through the conserved F or W. D genes are given only for firm matches. Size is stated for part of the rows, as once, few or many counts, or as a class when the clone is expanded.

d_call	j_call	v_call	clone_size	cdr3_nt	cdr3_aa
.	TRBJ2-5	TRBV2	.	TGTGCCAGCGTTGCGGGACACCTGGGAGAGACCCAGTACTTC	CASVAGHLGETQYF
TRBD1	TRBJ1-4	TRBV5-5	.	TGTGCCAGCAGCTGGGGGACAGGGGGTGGAGAAAAACTGTTTTTT	CASSWGTGGGEKLFF
.	TRBJ2-5	TRBV10-2	.	TGCGCCAGCGGGGGACGAGGACCCTCAGAGACCCAGTACTTC	CASGGRGPSETQYF
.	TRBJ1-5	TRBV25-1	.	TGTGCCAGCAGCGGTGAAGGTGGCAGCAGTTTATTGGGCGCGGATCAGCCCCAGCATTTT	CASSGEGGSSLLGADQPQHF
.	TRBJ2-5	TRBV12-3/TRBV12-4	.	TGTGCCAGCAGAGAGACTGCTAAGGAGACCCAGTACTTC	CASRETAKETQYF
.	TRBJ2-5	TRBV2	few	TGTGCCAGCACCCCTCGGGAGACCCAGTACTTC	CASTPRETQYF
.	TRBJ2-1	TRBV7-2	.	TGTGCCAGCAGCTACCAGCGGCACTACGAGCAGTTCTTC	CASSYQRHYEQFF
.	TRBJ1-5	TRBV20-1	.	TGCAGTGCTAGCCCTCTCGGGACTGTTAGCAATCAGCCCCAGCATTTT	CSASPLGTVSNQPQHF
TRBD1	TRBJ1-2	TRBV12-3/TRBV12-4	.	TGTGCCAGCAGTTTTCGACAGGGGGCAGATGGCTACACCTTC	CASSFRQGADGYTF
TRBD2	TRBJ2-7	TRBV10-3	.	TGTGCCATCAGTGGCGGACCGGCGGGAGAGGGTGAGCAGTACTTC	CAISGGPAGEGEQYF
.	TRBJ2-2	TRBV11-2	many	TGTGCCAGCAGCTTAGGAGGATTGGTCGGGGAGCTGTTTTTT	CASSLGGLVGELFF
.	TRBJ1-1	TRBV7-2	.	TGTGCCAGCAGCCGGACCGGGGGGACGGGCACTGAAGCTTTCTTT	CASSRTGGTGTEAFF
TRBD2	TRBJ2-5	TRBV24-1	medium-sized	TGTGCCACCAGTGACGAAGGGACTAGCGGGGGGGAGACCCAGTACTTC	CATSDEGTSGGETQYF
TRBD1	TRBJ2-7	TRBV6-5	.	TGTGCCAGCAGCCCAGGACAGGGGGCGCGGGAGCAGTACTTC	CASSPGQGAREQYF
TRBD1	TRBJ2-7	TRBV29-1	medium-sized	TGCAGCGCCCAGACAGGGTTGGGGAAATACGAGCAGTACTTC	CSAQTGLGKYEQYF
.	TRBJ1-3	TRBV10-3	few	TGTGCCATCAGTGATCCTGGAGTGGCTGAGAACACCATATATTTT	CAISDPGVAENTIYF
.	TRBJ2-6	TRBV12-3/TRBV12-4	.	TGTGCCAGCAGTTGGGCCAACGTCCTGACTTTC	CASSWANVLTF
.	TRBJ2-5	TRBV6-2/TRBV6-3	many	TGTGCCAGCAGTTATGGAGGGGCAGGGACCCAGTACTTC	CASSYGGAGTQYF
.	TRBJ1-2	TRBV20-1	.	TGCAGTGCTTCACGGAGGGACACTTCCGGGGACGATGGCTACACCTTC	CSASRRDTSGDDGYTF
TRBD1	TRBJ2-7	TRBV9	.	TGTGCCAGCAGCGTAAAAGGGGGCGCGGACGAGCAGTACTTC	CASSVKGGADEQYF
.	TRBJ2-7	TRBV11-1	.	TGTGCCAGCAGCTTAGGGACAACCGACTCGTACGAGCAGTACTTC	CASSLGTTDSYEQYF
.	TRBJ1-1	TRBV9	many	TGTGCCAGCAGCGCTACAGGGTTTGAGACTGAAGCTTTCTTT	CASSATGFETEAFF
.	TRBJ2-6	TRBV9	.	TGTGCCAGCAGCGCCGACCCGACTTTC	CASSADPTF
.	TRBJ1-6	TRBV13	few	TGTGCCAGCAACAACGACGGGGGTCGGGGTTCACCCCTCCACTTT	CASNNDGGRGSPLHF
TRBD2	TRBJ2-7	TRBV20-1	many	TGCAGTGCTGGGGGAGGCGGGAGCAGCTCCTACGAGCAGTACTTC	CSAGGGGSSSYEQYF
.	TRBJ2-5	TRBV20-1	.	TGCAGTGCACACCCCCCGGGAGTGATGAATGAGCAGTACTTC	CSAHPPGVMNEQYF
TRBD1	TRBJ1-1	TRBV7-8	many	TGTGCCAGCAGCGCAGGGGGACAGGGGTACACTGAAGCTTTCTTT	CASSAGGQGYTEAFF
TRBD2	TRBJ2-7	TRBV2	.	TGCGCCAGCAGTGTAGACGGACTAGACGAGCAGTACTTC	CASSVDGLDEQYF
TRBD1	TRBJ2-7	TRBV7-2	many	TGTGCCAGCAGTTCCCGGACCGGACAGGGGGTCTACGAGCAGTACTTC	CASSSRTGQGVYEQYF
.	TRBJ2-7	TRBV7-9	.	TGTGCCAGCAGTTTTCGTGGACAGAACTCCTACGAGCAGTACTTC	CASSFRGQNSYEQYF
.	TRBJ2-3	TRBV5-1	few	TGCGCCAGCAGCTTTAGGCAGAGCACAGATACGCAGTATTTT	CASSFRQSTDTQYF
.	TRBJ2-5	TRBV7-8	.	TGTGCCAGCAGTTTAGTTGGTAGCGCCCTGGAGACCCAGTACTTC	CASSLVGSALETQYF
.	TRBJ1-5	TRBV6-4	.	TGTGCCAGTACCCGGGCACCTAATCAGCATTTT	CASTRAPNQHF
.	TRBJ1-2	TRBV20-1	.	TGCAGTGCTAGTGACTTCACAAAACCCCCTTATGGCTACACCTTC	CSASDFTKPPYGYTF
.	TRBJ1-1	TRBV18	.	TGTGCCAGCTCACCAGGGGGGTCCACTGAAGCTTTCTTT	CASSPGGSTEAFF
.	TRBJ1-1	TRBV20-1	many	TGCAGTGCTAGTGAGGGGCAGAACACTGAAGCTTTCTTT	CSASEGQNTEAFF
.	TRBJ2-7	TRBV5-6	many	TGTGCCAGCAGCATCGGCAGAGATTACGAGCAGTACTTC	CASSIGRDYEQYF
TRBD1	TRBJ1-1	TRBV12-3/TRBV12-4	.	TGTGCCAGCAGTTTACGGCAGGGGGGTGAGGACACTGAAGCTTTCTTT	CASSLRQGGEDTEAFF
TRBD2	TRBJ2-7	TRBV20-1	.	TGCAGTGCTAGAGATCCTTGGGGGGGCTACGAGCAGTACTTC	CSARDPWGGYEQYF
TRBD2	TRBJ2-2	TRBV24-1	many	TGTGCCACCAGTGACCCCACTAGCGGGAGTACAGCCGGGGAGCTGTTTTTT	CATSDPTSGSTAGELFF
TRBD1	TRBJ2-7	TRBV10-3	.	TGTGCCACCGGACAGGGGCTCCCCTACGAGCAGTACTTC	CATGQGLPYEQYF
.	TRBJ2-5	TRBV7-8	.	TGCGCCAGCAGCCCCAGATGGGGGGCTCAGGAGACCCAGTACTTC	CASSPRWGAQETQYF
.	TRBJ2-7	TRBV7-8	many	TGTGCCAGCAGCCCAGGTTGGGTCTCCTACGAGCAGTACTTC	CASSPGWVSYEQYF
.	TRBJ1-5	TRBV6-1	.	TGTGCCAGCAGTGAAGCGTGGGGGAAGTATAGCAATCAGCCCCAGCATTTT	CASSEAWGKYSNQPQHF
.	TRBJ1-2	TRBV10-3	.	TGTGCCAGCAGTGAAGCCAAAGGGGGACACCCTAACTATGGCTACACCTTC	CASSEAKGGHPNYGYTF
.	TRBJ1-1	TRBV29-1	.	TGCAGCGTCCGGGACGTTGAAGCTTTCTTT	CSVRDVEAFF
.	TRBJ2-7	TRBV20-1	.	TGCAGTGCTAGCGTGGGGGGATCGGGAAAATACGAGCAGTACTTC	CSASVGGSGKYEQYF